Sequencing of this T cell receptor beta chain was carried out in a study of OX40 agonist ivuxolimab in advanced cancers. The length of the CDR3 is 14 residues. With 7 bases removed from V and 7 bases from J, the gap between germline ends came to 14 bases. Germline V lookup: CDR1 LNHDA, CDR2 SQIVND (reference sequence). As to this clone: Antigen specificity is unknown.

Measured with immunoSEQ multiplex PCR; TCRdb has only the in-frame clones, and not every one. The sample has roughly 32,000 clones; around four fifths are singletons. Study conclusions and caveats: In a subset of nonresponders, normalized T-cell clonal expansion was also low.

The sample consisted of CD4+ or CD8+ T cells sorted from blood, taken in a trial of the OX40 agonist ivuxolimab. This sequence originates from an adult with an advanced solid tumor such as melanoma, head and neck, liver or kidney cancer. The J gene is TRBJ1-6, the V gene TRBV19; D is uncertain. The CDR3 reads CASNWEGTNSPLHF. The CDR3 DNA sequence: TGTGCCAGTAATTGGGAGGGTACGAATTCACCCCTCCACTTT.